Reported below is one T cell receptor (beta chain). No antigen is known for it. This sample was included in a study of vaccination effects on CD4 cells after COVID-19. For the study at large: Two doses of BNT162b2 or mRNA-1273 vaccine were administered to participants.

Trimming took off 8 bases at V and 5 bases at J, with 13 bases between the two ends. The germline V gene has CDR1 ENHRY and CDR2 SYGVKD. CDR3 size: 13 residues. Profiled with immunoSEQ multiplex PCR; TCRdb holds only in-frame clones, not every one. This repertoire shows tens of thousands of clones, more than 75% found once; its top ten account for more than 5%. Peptide-pool stimulation followed by sequencing identified expanded antigen-specific CD4+ clonotypes in the ViraFEST assay. Between days 10 and 11 of culture, CD4+ T cells were separated out. Prior SARS-CoV-2 infection was absent in the vaccine recipients, as shown by negative nucleocapsid antibodies. Every well housed some 1.8 million PBMC, which grew in culture alongside around 9.9 IU/ml IL-2 and 10 ug/ml peptides. On day 3 and again on day 7, half the medium was replaced with IL-2 medium.

This TCR was recovered from a human donor who received a COVID-19 vaccine. The J gene is TRBJ2-1, the V gene TRBV10-3; perhaps TRBD2 as D (6 bases). Here the sequenced sample was CD4+ T cells from PBMCs cultured with HCoV-OC43 spike peptides, taken before COVID-19 vaccination. Noted subset: HCoV-OC43 spike overlapping peptide pool stimulation. CDR3 DNA sequence: TGTGCCATCCGGGACTTAAAGAACAATGAGCAGTTCTTC. The encoded protein is CAIRDLKNNEQFF.